This T cell receptor beta chain emerged from a study of blood T cell repertoires in COVID-19. Whole-study context: The origin of the acute and convalescent COVID-19 samples was the United States, Italy and Spain. The cDNA or gDNA used as material had been derived from T cells, B-cell-depleted T cells, or PBMCs.

Recovered participants had two consecutive negative NP/OP PCR tests, healthcare professional clearance, or symptom resolution. Germline V gene sequence: CDR1 GTSNPN, CDR2 SVGIG (reference sequence). The trim removed 0 bases at V and 8 bases at J, leaving 21 bases unmatched. CDR3 length: 18 amino acids. Original processing notes: Amplifying reference gene primers gave estimates of nucleated cell counts. Method: immunoSEQ multiplex PCR; TCRdb's copy keeps in-frame clones and lacks some. V and J calls and clone size are those listed in that table; D and trimming were worked out from the DNA. Of roughly 400,000 clones listed, 80% to 95% are singletons.

The chain joins TRBV30 to TRBJ1-2; 7 nucleotides match TRBD1. Sequences were obtained from PBMCs or T cells enriched from blood (not recorded which). The receptor was derived from a man aged 18 to 29 who had recovered from COVID-19. The DNA of the CDR3 is TGTGCCTGGAGTGTACGTCCCCCTACAGGGGAGATAAGTCTAGGCTACACCTTC. This gives the protein CAWSVRPPTGEISLGYTF.